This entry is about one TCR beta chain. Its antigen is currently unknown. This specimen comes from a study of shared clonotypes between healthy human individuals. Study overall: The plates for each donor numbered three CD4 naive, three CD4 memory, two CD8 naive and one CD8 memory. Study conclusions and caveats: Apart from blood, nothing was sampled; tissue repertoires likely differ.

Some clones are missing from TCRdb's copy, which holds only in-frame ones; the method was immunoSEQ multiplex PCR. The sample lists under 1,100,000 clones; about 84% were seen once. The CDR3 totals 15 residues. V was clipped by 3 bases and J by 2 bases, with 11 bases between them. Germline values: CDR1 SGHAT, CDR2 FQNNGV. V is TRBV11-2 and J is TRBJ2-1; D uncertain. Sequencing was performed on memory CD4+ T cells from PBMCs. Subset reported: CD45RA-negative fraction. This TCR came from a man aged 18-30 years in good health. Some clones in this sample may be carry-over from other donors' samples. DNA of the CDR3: TGTGCCAGCAGCTTCCGGACGGACCCCTACAATGAGCAGTTCTTC. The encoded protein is CASSFRTDPYNEQFF.